This TCR beta chain appears in the sequencing data of a study of control samples from healthy donors and cancer patients. Deletions cut 8 bases from V and 7 bases from J, with 12 bases between. CDR1 is MNHEY and CDR2 is SVGAGI in the germline V gene. The CDR3 contains 11 residues. Generated by immunoSEQ multiplex PCR, the TCRdb table keeps only in-frame clones and is missing some. The sample has about 230,000 clones; over 70% are singletons. This sequence originates from a woman aged 55-70 years with lung cancer. The sample was PBMCs. The V call is TRBV6-5, the J call TRBJ2-7; the D is unclear. CDR3 nucleotide sequence: TGTGCCAGCGACGAAGAACGGGAGCAGTACTTC. This gives the protein CASDEEREQYF.